The TCR beta chain described here comes from a study of molecular identifiers for immune sequencing clone quantification. In the study overall: Within a replicate experiment, RNA obtained from either approximately 20,000 or 98,000 naive CD8 cells was divided into five aliquots, and four of those aliquots were then sequenced. The study's findings and limits: Clones above 20 RNA copies contained over 99% of effector molecules but under 1% of naive ones. Identical barcode-sharing TCR molecules could lead to underestimated sizes for highly expanded clones.

Sorting was used to obtain naive CD8 T cells (CD8+CD4-CCR7+CD45RA+). CDR1 and CDR2 from the germline V gene are SGHNT and YYREEE (reference sequence). The CDR3 loop spans 17 amino acids. With 4 bases clipped from V and 2 bases from J, the junction kept 11 bases outside the gene matches. TCRdb processed the PCR reads anew with MiXCR; each CDR3 protein has one entry. The data contain about 320,000 distinct CDR3 sequences, 20% to 25% of them singletons. This clonotype was seen many times. Its specificity is not known. The chain has TRBV5-4 and TRBJ1-1; TRBD1 matches 10 bases. Sequencing was carried out using naive CD8+ T cells from blood, with Jurkat cell RNA spiked in. The subset is: FACS-sorted CD8+CD4-CCR7+CD45RA+ naive T cells. This clonotype originated in a human donor in good health. Some libraries in this study had Jurkat cell RNA spiked in. CDR3 protein: CASSPGPGQGTNTEAFF. DNA of the CDR3: TGTGCCAGCAGCCCGGGTCCGGGACAGGGGACAAACACTGAAGCTTTCTTT.